The present T cell receptor (beta chain) was sequenced within a study of T-cell memory formation after mild COVID-19. At the level of the study: TCR clusters largely stayed donor specific.

Via MiXCR, TCRdb re-called the 5' RACE reads, giving one row per CDR3 protein. The profile shows around 340,000 distinct CDR3 sequences, roughly an eighth of them singletons. Germline CDR1 MNHEY, CDR2 SVGAGI. V gave up 0 bases and J gave up 8 bases, with 22 bases separating them. The CDR3 is made up of 17 amino acids. The sequencing sample was made of PBMCs or a T cell subset sorted from them (not recorded which). This clonotype was obtained from a man between 18 and 35 years old who had mild COVID-19 (a few samples of this study predate the infection). Cell type and time point are not known. The chain links TRBV6-5 to TRBJ1-2; perhaps TRBD1 as D (6 bases). CDR3 nucleotides: TGTGCCAGCAGTTACTCAGCCCTGGTGCCAGGGGATGAAGGCTACACCTTC. It is translated as CASSYSALVPGDEGYTF.